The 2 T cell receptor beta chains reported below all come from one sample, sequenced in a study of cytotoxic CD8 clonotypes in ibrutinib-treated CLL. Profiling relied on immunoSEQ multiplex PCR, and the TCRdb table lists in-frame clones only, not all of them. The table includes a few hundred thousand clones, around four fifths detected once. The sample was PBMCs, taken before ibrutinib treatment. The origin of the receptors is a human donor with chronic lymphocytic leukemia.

The CDR3 coding sequence is TGTGCCAGCAGCTTAATGAGCCTAGCGGGAGGGAGAAATGAGCAGTTCTTC. Amino acids: CASSLMSLAGGRNEQFF. The chain carries TRBV7-3 and TRBJ2-1; TRBD2 matches 12 bases. Per germline, CDR1 SGHTA and CDR2 FQGTGA. The length of the CDR3 is 17 residues. Trimming removed 1 base from V and 7 bases from J; junction bases left unmatched: 8.

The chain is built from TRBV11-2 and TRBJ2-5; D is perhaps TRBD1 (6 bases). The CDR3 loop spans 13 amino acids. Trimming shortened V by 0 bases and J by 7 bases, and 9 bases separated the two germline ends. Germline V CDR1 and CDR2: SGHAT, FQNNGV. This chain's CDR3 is CASSLDIQGTQYF. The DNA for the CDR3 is TGTGCCAGCAGCTTAGATATACAGGGGACCCAGTACTTC.